This T cell receptor beta chain was recorded in a study of T-cell memory formation after mild COVID-19 (dated by TCRdb to the early 2020s). For the wider study: TCR sequence clusters from the two donors were found to be largely donor specific. In a couple of donors, T-cell clones that expanded and contracted after mild COVID-19 were followed by sequencing TCRalpha and TCRbeta repertoires longitudinally. Two young, previously healthy adult volunteers made up the cohort, one male and one female.

The germline V gene sets CDR1 to MNHEY and CDR2 to SVGEGT. The junction carries 7 bases between V and J, which are trimmed by 5 bases and 1 base respectively. Including cysteine and phenylalanine, the CDR3 has 13 amino acids. The retained sequence is limited to the CDR3, 39 bases, with the frame set at the first base. Data came from an Illumina NovaSeq 6000. Using 5'RACE with constant-segment primers, TCRalpha and TCRbeta cDNA libraries were constructed, with sample barcodes and unique molecular identifiers added in the process. Trizol reagent was used to extract RNA from every sample. The libraries were amplified in two PCR steps, and the second step added a second sample barcode and Illumina TruSeq adapters. The libraries were sequenced on an Illumina NovaSeq using 2 x 150 bp paired-end reads. In the paper's pipeline: With migec v1.2.7, reads were demultiplexed and then collapsed into UMI-guided consensus sequences. Using mixcr v2.1.11, UMI consensuses were aligned to TRA and TRB V and J templates and then assembled into clonotypes. A clonotype was counted as expanded or contracted only if both edgeR and NoisET called the change significant, with noise models trained on biological replicates. For edgeR calls, the cutoffs were a false discovery rate-adjusted p below 0.01 and a log2 fold-change threshold of 1. As an exploratory analysis of dynamics, max-normalized trajectories of the 1000 most abundant clonotypes were examined by PCA with hierarchical clustering. The CD4 or CD8 phenotype of responding clones was assigned using the separately sequenced CD4+ and CD8+ repertoires. TCRdb trimmed the raw reads at Q25, called clones with MiXCR and kept productive beta chains. Each CDR3 protein appears once, grouped with its most common genes and DNA. The authors' filters were not applied to this entry. For this sample there are about 170,000 distinct CDR3 sequences; 13% appear just once. The top ten constitute approximately 3.5% of the sample.

This clonotype was counted at least ten times. Its recognized antigen is unknown. Qualities for individual bases were not recorded, and no much larger clone is one base off. General study outcomes and caveats: Contracting CD4+ clones turned up mainly in the CM and EM memory subsets, whereas EMRA was where CD8+ clones were enriched. Some responding clones were found in pre-infection memory, which suggests that pre-existing cross-reactive memory T cells took part in the SARS-CoV-2 response. Balanced CD4/CD8 phenotypes were observed for clones contracting from day 15 to 85, whereas a bias towards CD4+ was observed for a second wave of clones expanding from day 15 to 37. The second-wave clones that peaked on day 37 were not confirmed to be SARS-CoV-2 specific. Only two mild cases were covered by the study, and larger cohorts that include severe cases with pre-infection samples were considered necessary.

Ficoll-Paque density gradient centrifugation was the method used to isolate PBMCs. The origin of this receptor is a man between 18 and 29 years old who had mild COVID-19 (a few samples of this study predate the infection). The sample titles of this study are shuffled in the database, so cell type and time point are left out; the donor was told from shared clones. The sequence is built from TRBV6-2 or TRBV6-3 and TRBJ2-3; a confident D gene designation cannot be given. Sample: PBMCs or a T cell subset sorted from them (not recorded which). In nucleotides, the sequence is TGTGCCAGCAGTCCACCGGGCACAGATACGCAGTATTTT. Translated, it reads CASSPPGTDTQYF.